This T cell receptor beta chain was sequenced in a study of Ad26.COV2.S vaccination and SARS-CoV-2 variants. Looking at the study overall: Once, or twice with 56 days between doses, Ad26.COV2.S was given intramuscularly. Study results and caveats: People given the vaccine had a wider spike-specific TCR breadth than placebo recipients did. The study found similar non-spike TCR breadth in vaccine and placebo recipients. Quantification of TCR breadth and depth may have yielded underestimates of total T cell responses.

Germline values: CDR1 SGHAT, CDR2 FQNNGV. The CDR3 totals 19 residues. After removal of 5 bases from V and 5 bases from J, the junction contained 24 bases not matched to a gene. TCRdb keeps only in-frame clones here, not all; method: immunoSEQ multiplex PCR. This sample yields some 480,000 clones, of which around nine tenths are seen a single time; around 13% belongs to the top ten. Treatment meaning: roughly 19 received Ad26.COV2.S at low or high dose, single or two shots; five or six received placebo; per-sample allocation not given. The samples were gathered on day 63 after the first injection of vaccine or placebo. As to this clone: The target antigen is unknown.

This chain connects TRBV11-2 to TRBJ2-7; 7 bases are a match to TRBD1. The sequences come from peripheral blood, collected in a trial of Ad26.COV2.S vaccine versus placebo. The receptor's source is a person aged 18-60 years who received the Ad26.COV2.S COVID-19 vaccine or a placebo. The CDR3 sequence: CASSPRAPATGRHSNEQYF. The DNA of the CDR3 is TGTGCCAGCAGCCCCCGAGCTCCCGCGACAGGGCGCCATTCCAACGAGCAGTACTTC.